The 11 T cell receptor beta chains reported below all come from one sample, sequenced in a study of cytomegalovirus exposure and HLA in healthy donors (dated by TCRdb to the late 2010s). Preparation of the library involved the immunoSEQ multiplex PCR assay. A mixture of 60 forward primers for TCR Vbeta segments and 13 reverse primers for TCR Jbeta segments was used in the multiplex PCR. TCRdb took this table from immuneACCESS and kept in-frame rearrangements with V and J called. Such tables lack part of the clones; where checked against another copy, unresolved V genes explain under half of the gap, and the rest is unexplained. The sample has 100,000 to 150,000 clones on record, about 10% of them singletons. The top ten clonotypes cover about 4.7% of the sample. Sequencing used PBMCs. Receptors originate from a woman younger than 35 in good health and CMV-seropositive.

V gene TRBV16 combines with J gene TRBJ2-1, with 11 bases matching TRBD2. V lost 4 bases and J lost 9; bases outside the gene matches: 11. From germline, CDR1 is KGHSY and CDR2 FQNENV. This CDR3 is built from 16 residues. Here the CDR3 DNA reads TGTGCCAGCAGCCCCAAGCTAGCGGGAGGTTTGGTTGAGCAGTTCTTC. Translation: CASSPKLAGGLVEQFF.

A few counts support this clone. This chain uses TRBV5-1 with TRBJ2-5; unclear D gene. CDR3 size: 11 residues. V was pared by 5 bases and J by 5 bases, with 7 bases between. Looked up from germline, CDR1 is SGHRS and CDR2 is YFSETQ. CDR3 nucleotide sequence: TGCGCCAGCAGGGCTAGTGAGACCCAGTACTTC. It translates to CASRASETQYF.

This clone was detected ten times or more. The V call is TRBV7-8, the J call TRBJ1-5; 10 bases fit TRBD1. The CDR3 runs to 15 residues. The germline CDR1 and CDR2 sequences are SGHVS and FQNEAQ. V shed 4 bases, J shed 6 bases, and the junction held 6 bases outside the gene matches. CDR3 sequence reads: CASSYGQGGAQPQHF. The CDR3, as DNA: TGTGCCAGCAGCTACGGACAGGGGGGTGCTCAGCCCCAGCATTTT.

The chain couples TRBV7-2 to TRBJ2-7, with D perhaps matching TRBD2 (5 bases). V lost 2 bases to trimming and J lost 0 bases, with 8 bases between them. The CDR3 is 14 residues long. The germline V gene encodes CDR1 SGHTA and CDR2 FQGNSA. The CDR3 DNA is TGTGCCAGCAGCTTACGGCGGGTCTCCTACGAGCAGTACTTC. It encodes CASSLRRVSYEQYF.

The chain links TRBV21-1 to TRBJ2-7; TRBD2, the table's D call, lacks a check against the DNA. TRBV21-1 is given as a pseudogene. The CDR3 length is 9 residues. The CDR3 DNA reads TGTGCCAGTTTATACGAGCAGTACTTC. This codes for CASLYEQYF.

The gene calls are TRBV6-1 and TRBJ2-1; 11 bases match TRBD1. Germline V gene data show CDR1 as MNHNS and CDR2 as SASEGT. The CDR3 runs 14 residues. V lost 8 bases and J lost 10; bases outside the gene matches: 10. The CDR3 loop is CASVRTGGRVEQFF. The CDR3 DNA is TGTGCCAGCGTGAGGACAGGGGGCCGGGTCGAGCAGTTCTTC.

This clone has more than one count but fewer than ten. The V and J genes are TRBV30 and TRBJ2-6; no firm D call. The CDR3 has 15 amino acids. CDR1 and CDR2 from the germline V gene are GTSNPN and SVGIG (reference sequence). V was pared by 2 bases and J by 0 bases, with 8 bases between. CDR3 sequence (DNA): TGTGCCTGGAGTTCACAGAGCTCTGGGGCCAACGTCCTGACTTTC. This codes for CAWSSQSSGANVLTF.

The V and J genes are TRBV6-1 and TRBJ1-1; D is perhaps TRBD1 (5 bases). V was cut by 7 bases and J by 8 bases, with 11 bases left in between. The germline V gene encodes CDR1 MNHNS and CDR2 SASEGT. The CDR3 extends over 11 amino acids. CDR3 bases: TGTGCCAGCATCCGGGGGGGGGAAGCTTTCTTT. The encoded protein is CASIRGGEAFF.

The rearrangement links TRBV15 to TRBJ2-1; 8 bases are a match to TRBD2. The V gene end was trimmed by 8 bases and the J gene end by 4 bases; junction bases not matched to a gene: 7. The germline CDR1 and CDR2 sequences are LNHNV and YYDKDF (reference sequence). This CDR3 spans 14 amino acids. This CDR3 reads CATGRGELYNEQFF. For the CDR3, the DNA is TGTGCCACCGGGCGGGGGGAGCTATACAATGAGCAGTTCTTC.

This chain uses TRBV9 with TRBJ1-2, with D perhaps TRBD1 (6 bases). The germline V gene has CDR1 SGDLS and CDR2 YYNGEE. The CDR3 is 16 amino acids. V lost 0 bases, J lost 1 base, and 13 bases lay in between. In DNA, the CDR3 is TGTGCCAGCAGCGTAGATGGGGGCCGAGGTAACTATGGCTACACCTTC. This encodes CASSVDGGRGNYGYTF.

This rearrangement joins TRBV6-1 to TRBJ2-1; 7 bases match TRBD2. Unmatched junction bases numbered 5, after V lost 8 bases and J lost 4 bases. The CDR3 has 13 amino acids. CDR1 is MNHNS and CDR2 is SASEGT in the germline V gene. The CDR3 loop reads CASHPSGYNEQFF. The CDR3 region has the DNA TGTGCCAGCCACCCTAGCGGTTACAATGAGCAGTTCTTC.